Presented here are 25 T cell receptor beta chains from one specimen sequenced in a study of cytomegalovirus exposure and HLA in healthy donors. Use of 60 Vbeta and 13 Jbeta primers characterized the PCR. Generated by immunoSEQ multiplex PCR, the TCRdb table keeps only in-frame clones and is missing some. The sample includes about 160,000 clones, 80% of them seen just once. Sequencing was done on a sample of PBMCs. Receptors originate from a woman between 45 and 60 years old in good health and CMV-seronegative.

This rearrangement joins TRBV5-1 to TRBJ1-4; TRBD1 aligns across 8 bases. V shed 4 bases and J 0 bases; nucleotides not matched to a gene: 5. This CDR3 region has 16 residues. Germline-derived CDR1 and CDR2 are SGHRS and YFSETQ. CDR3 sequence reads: CASSRTGFATNEKLFF. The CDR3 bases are TGCGCCAGCAGCCGGACAGGGTTTGCAACTAATGAAAAACTGTTTTTT.

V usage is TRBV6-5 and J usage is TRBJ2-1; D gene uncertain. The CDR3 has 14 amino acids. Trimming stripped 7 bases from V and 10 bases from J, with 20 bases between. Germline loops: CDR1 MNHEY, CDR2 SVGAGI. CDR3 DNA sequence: TGTGCCAGCACCGACTCTGCCACTACGATAGAGCAGTTCTTC. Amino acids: CASTDSATTIEQFF.

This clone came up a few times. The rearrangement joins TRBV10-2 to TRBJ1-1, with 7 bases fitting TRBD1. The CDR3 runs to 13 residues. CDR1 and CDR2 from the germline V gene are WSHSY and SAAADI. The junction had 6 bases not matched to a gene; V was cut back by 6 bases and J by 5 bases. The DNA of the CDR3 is TGCGCCAGCAGCCAGACAGGGAAAACTGAAGCTTTCTTT. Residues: CASSQTGKTEAFF.

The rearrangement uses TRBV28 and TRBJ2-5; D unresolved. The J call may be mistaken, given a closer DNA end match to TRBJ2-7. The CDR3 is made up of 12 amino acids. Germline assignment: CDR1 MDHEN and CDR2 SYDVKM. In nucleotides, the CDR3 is TGTGCCAGCAGTCCCACCCCCTACGAGCAGTACTTC. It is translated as CASSPTPYEQYF.

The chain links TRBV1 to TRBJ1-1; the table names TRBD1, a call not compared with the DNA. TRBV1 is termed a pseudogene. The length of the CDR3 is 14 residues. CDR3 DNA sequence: TGCACCAGCAGCCCCGACAGGGGGAGCACTGAAGCTTTCTTT. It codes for CTSSPDRGSTEAFF.

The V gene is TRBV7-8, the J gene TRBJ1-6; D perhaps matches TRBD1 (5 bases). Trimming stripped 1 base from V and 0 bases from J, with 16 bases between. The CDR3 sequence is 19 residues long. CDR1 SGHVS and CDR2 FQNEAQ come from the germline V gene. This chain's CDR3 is CASSLVSGRGLSYNSPLHF. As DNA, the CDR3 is TGTGCCAGCAGCTTAGTTTCGGGGCGGGGCCTCTCCTATAATTCACCCCTCCACTTT. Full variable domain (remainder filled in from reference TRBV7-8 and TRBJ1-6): GAGVSQSPRYKVAKRGQDVALRCDPISGHVSLFWYQQALGQGPEFLTYFQNEAQLDKSGLPSDRFFAERPEGSVSTLKIQRTQQEDSAVYLCASSLVSGRGLSYNSPLHFGNGTRLTVT.

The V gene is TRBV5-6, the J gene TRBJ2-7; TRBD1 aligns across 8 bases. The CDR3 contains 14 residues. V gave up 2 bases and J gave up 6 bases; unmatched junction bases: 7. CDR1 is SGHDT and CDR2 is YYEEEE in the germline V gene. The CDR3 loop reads CASSLSDRGPEQYF. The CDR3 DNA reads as TGTGCCAGCAGCTTATCTGACAGGGGACCCGAGCAGTACTTC.

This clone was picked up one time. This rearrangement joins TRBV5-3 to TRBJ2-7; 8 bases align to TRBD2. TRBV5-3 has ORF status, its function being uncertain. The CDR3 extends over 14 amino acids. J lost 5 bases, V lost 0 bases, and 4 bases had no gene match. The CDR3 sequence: CARSLELAVHEQYF. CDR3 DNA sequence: TGTGCCAGAAGCTTGGAACTAGCGGTCCACGAGCAGTACTTC.

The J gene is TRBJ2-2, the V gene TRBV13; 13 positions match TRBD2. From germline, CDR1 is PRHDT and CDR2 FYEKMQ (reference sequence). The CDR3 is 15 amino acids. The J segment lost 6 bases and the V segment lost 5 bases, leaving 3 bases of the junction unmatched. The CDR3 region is CASSGLAGVAGELFF. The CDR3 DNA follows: TGTGCCAGCAGCGGACTAGCGGGAGTGGCCGGGGAGCTGTTTTTT.

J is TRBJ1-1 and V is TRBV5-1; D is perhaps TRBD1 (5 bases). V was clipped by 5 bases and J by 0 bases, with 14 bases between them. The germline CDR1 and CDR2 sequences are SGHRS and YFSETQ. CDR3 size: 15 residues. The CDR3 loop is CASRDGAGVNTEAFF. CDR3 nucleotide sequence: TGCGCCAGCAGGGATGGTGCGGGGGTGAACACTGAAGCTTTCTTT.

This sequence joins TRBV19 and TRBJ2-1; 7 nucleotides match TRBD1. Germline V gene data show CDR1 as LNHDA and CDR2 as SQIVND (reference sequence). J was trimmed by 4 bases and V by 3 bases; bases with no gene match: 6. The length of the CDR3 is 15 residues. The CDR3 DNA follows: TGTGCCAGTAGTATTGCTCCGGGACAGTACAATGAGCAGTTCTTC. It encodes CASSIAPGQYNEQFF.

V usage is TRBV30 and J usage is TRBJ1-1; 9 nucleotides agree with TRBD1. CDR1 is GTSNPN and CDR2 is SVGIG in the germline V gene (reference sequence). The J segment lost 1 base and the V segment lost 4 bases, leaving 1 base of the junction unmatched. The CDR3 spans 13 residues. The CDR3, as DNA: TGTGCCTGGACGACAGGGGGGAACACTGAAGCTTTCTTT. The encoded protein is CAWTTGGNTEAFF.

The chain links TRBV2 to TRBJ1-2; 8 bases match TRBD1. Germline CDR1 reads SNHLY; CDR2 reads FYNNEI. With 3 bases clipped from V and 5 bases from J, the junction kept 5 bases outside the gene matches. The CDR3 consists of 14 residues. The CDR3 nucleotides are TGTGCCAGCAGTGATAGGCAGGGGGCGTATGGCTACACCTTC. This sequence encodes CASSDRQGAYGYTF.

In nucleotides, the CDR3 is TGTGCCAGCAGCTTGGACCCCCCGAGGGCCTGGGCCGGGGAGCTGTTTTTT. Protein: CASSLDPPRAWAGELFF. V gene TRBV5-4 combines with J gene TRBJ2-2; D perhaps matches TRBD2 (5 bases). The CDR3 totals 17 residues. V shed 0 bases and J shed 6 bases, with 18 bases lying between them. The germline CDR1 and CDR2 sequences are SGHNT and YYREEE (reference sequence).

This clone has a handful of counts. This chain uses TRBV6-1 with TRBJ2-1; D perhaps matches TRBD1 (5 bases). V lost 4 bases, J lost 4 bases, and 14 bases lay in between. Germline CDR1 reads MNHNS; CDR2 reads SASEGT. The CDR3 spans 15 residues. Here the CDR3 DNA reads TGTGCCAGCAGTGCTGGGGCAGGCTCTTACAATGAGCAGTTCTTC. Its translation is CASSAGAGSYNEQFF.

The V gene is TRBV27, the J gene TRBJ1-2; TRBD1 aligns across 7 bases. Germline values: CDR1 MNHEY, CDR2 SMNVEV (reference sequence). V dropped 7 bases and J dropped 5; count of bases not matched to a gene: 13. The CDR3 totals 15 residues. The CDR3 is CASTNRQTGSYGYTF. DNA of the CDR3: TGTGCCAGCACAAACCGCCAGACAGGGTCTTATGGCTACACCTTC.

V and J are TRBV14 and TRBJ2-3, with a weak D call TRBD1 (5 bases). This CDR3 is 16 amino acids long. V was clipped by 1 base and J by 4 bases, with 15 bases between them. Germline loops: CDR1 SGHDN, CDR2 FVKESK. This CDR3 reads CASSQGWGWGPDTQYF. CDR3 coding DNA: TGTGCCAGCAGCCAAGGGTGGGGTTGGGGCCCAGATACGCAGTATTTT.

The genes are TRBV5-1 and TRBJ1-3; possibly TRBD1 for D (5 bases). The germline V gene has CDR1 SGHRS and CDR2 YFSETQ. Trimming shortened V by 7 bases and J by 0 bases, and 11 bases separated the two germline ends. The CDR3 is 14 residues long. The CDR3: CASSPGSSGNTIYF. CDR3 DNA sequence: TGCGCCAGCTCGCCAGGGTCCTCTGGAAACACCATATATTTT. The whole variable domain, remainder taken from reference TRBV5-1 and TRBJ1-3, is KAGVTQTPRYLIKTRGQQVTLSCSPISGHRSVSWYQQTPGQGLQFLFEYFSETQRNKGNFPGRFSGRQFSNSRSEMNVSTLELGDSALYLCASSPGSSGNTIYFGEGSWLTVV.

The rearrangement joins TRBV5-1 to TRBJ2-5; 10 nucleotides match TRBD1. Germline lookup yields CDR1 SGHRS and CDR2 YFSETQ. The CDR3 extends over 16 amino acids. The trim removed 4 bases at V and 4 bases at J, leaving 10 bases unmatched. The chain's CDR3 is CASSTGQGIEGETQYF. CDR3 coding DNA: TGCGCCAGCAGCACGGGACAGGGGATAGAGGGAGAGACCCAGTACTTC.

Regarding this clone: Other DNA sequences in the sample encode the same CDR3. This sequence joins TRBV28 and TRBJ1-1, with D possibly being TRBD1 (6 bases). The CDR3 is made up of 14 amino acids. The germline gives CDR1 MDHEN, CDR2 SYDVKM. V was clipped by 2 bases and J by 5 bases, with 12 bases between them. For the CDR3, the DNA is TGTGCCAGCAGTTTAGTAGGGGGTGGAACTGAAGCTTTCTTT. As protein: CASSLVGGGTEAFF.

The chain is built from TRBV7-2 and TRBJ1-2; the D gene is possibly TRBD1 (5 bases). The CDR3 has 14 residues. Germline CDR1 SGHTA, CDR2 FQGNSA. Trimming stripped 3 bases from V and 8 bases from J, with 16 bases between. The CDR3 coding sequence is TGTGCCAGCAGCTTCAGACAGCAGTCAGGAGGCTACACCTTC. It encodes CASSFRQQSGGYTF.

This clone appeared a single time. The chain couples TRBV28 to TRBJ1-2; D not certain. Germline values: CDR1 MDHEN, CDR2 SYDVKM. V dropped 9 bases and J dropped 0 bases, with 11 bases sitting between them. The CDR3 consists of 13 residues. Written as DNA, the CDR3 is TGTGCCAGTAGGAGTAGCGCTAACTATGGCTACACCTTC. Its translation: CASRSSANYGYTF.

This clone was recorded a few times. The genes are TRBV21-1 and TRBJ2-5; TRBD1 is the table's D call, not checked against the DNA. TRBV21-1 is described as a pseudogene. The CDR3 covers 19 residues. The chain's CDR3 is CASSTRLRRTIVKGGTQYF. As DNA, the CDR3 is TGTGCCAGCAGCACCCGACTTAGAAGGACAATCGTAAAAGGGGGGACCCAGTACTTC.

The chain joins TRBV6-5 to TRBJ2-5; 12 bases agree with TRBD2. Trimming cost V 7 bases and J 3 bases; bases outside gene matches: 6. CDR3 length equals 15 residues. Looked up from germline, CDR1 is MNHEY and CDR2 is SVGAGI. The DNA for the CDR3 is TGTGCCAGCATTCAGTCTAGCGGGGGGGAAGAGACCCAGTACTTC. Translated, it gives CASIQSSGGEETQYF.

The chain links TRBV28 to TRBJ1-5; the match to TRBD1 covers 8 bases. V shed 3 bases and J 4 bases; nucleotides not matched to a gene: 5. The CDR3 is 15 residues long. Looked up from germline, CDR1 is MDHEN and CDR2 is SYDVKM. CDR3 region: CASSFPQGGNQPQHF. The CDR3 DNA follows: TGTGCCAGCAGTTTTCCACAGGGGGGTAATCAGCCCCAGCATTTT.